This passage covers 28 T cell receptor beta chains from one sample sequenced in a study of blood T cell repertoires in COVID-19. Assay: immunoSEQ multiplex PCR; the TCRdb copy retains only in-frame clones and omits some. This table holds approximately 76,000 clones, 83% found once. The sample comprised peripheral blood. The receptor source for this set is a woman aged 55 to 70 with acute or convalescent COVID-19.

The sample holds a few counts of this clone. The V call is TRBV19, the J call TRBJ1-2, with D unclear. V gave up 3 bases and J gave up 1 base, with 9 bases separating them. The CDR3 extends over 14 amino acids. The germline V gene has CDR1 LNHDA and CDR2 SQIVND (reference sequence). This chain's CDR3 is CASSIGVSNYGYTF. For the CDR3, the DNA is TGTGCCAGTAGTATCGGGGTCAGTAACTATGGCTACACCTTC.

The rearrangement uses TRBV9 and TRBJ1-2; 8 nucleotides agree with TRBD1. The CDR3 is 15 amino acids. The germline V gene encodes CDR1 SGDLS and CDR2 YYNGEE. V gave up 2 bases and J gave up 8 bases; unmatched junction bases: 11. CDR3 nucleotides: TGTGCCAGCAGCGTTGGAGGACAGGGAGTTTGGGGCTACACCTTC. It encodes CASSVGGQGVWGYTF.

V is TRBV20-1 and J is TRBJ2-1; D is undetermined. V lost 5 bases and J 6 bases, leaving 5 bases between the germline ends. This CDR3 has 10 residues. Germline V CDR1 and CDR2: DFQATT, SNEGSKA (reference sequence). CDR3 nucleotide sequence: TGCAGTGCTCATAGCAATGAGCAGTTCTTC. This codes for CSAHSNEQFF.

CDR3 in DNA: TGTGCCAGCAGCCAATGGACAGGGGGGAGTGGCTACACCTTC. Encoded protein: CASSQWTGGSGYTF. The chain combines TRBV6-5 with TRBJ1-2, with TRBD1 identical over 10 bases. J was trimmed by 7 bases and V by 6 bases; bases with no gene match: 8. The CDR3 runs 14 residues. Germline CDR1 and CDR2: MNHEY and SVGAGI.

V is TRBV7-9 and J is TRBJ1-1, with 8 bases identical to TRBD1. With V trimmed by 7 bases and J by 3 bases, 10 bases remained unmatched. The CDR3 contains 15 residues. Per germline, CDR1 SEHNR and CDR2 FQNEAQ (reference sequence). The CDR3 nucleotides are TGTGCCAGCACCCCAACCGGGACAGGTCACACTGAAGCTTTCTTT. Its translation: CASTPTGTGHTEAFF.

The gene calls are TRBV6-5 and TRBJ1-4; a weak D match, TRBD1 (6 bases). This CDR3 contains 13 residues. V gave up 4 bases and J gave up 8 bases, with 11 bases separating them. Germline assignment: CDR1 MNHEY and CDR2 SVGAGI. The CDR3 sequence: CASSWGQREKLFF. CDR3 bases: TGTGCCAGCAGTTGGGGGCAGAGGGAAAAACTGTTTTTT.

In nucleotides, the CDR3 is TGTGCCAGCAGCCCCGGACTAGCGAGTTACCAGTCCTACGAGCAGTACTTC. This encodes CASSPGLASYQSYEQYF. V and J are TRBV4-2 and TRBJ2-7, with 9 nucleotides matching TRBD2. Germline V gene lookup returns CDR1 LGHNA and CDR2 YNFKEQ. CDR3 length: 17 residues. Trimming took 4 bases from V and 1 from J; bases not matched to a gene: 11.

The J gene is TRBJ2-1, the V gene TRBV7-7; TRBD2 matches at 8 bases. The CDR3 is 14 amino acids. Per the germline V gene, CDR1 is SSHAT and CDR2 is FNYEAQ (reference sequence). Trimming at V came to 3 bases and at J to 4 bases, leaving 2 bases not matched to a gene. CDR3 in DNA: TGTGCCAGCAGCTTCGGGGGGGCATACAATGAGCAGTTCTTC. Translated: CASSFGGAYNEQFF.

V is TRBV3-1 (or the pseudogene TRBV3-2) and J is TRBJ1-6; D is perhaps TRBD1 (5 bases). Germline loops: CDR1 LGHDT, CDR2 YNNKEL (reference sequence). The CDR3 consists of 13 residues. Deletions cut 1 base from V and 13 bases from J, with 11 bases between. DNA of the CDR3: TGTGCCAGCAGCCAAGTAGGGAGGGACCCCCTCCACTTT. It encodes CASSQVGRDPLHF.

This rearrangement joins TRBV5-1 to TRBJ2-6, with a tentative D call TRBD1 (6 bases). Germline V CDR1 and CDR2: SGHRS, YFSETQ. V lost 4 bases to trimming and J lost 2 bases, with 10 bases between them. The length of the CDR3 is 15 residues. CDR3 amino acids: CASSPTGTGANVLTF. For the CDR3, the DNA is TGCGCCAGCAGCCCTACAGGGACTGGGGCCAACGTCCTGACTTTC.

This sequence joins TRBV7-3 and TRBJ1-1; maybe TRBD1 (5 bases). The CDR3 contains 15 residues. V was clipped by 5 bases and J by 1 base, with 14 bases between them. Per the germline V gene, CDR1 is SGHTA and CDR2 is FQGTGA. The CDR3 DNA follows: TGTGCCAGCAGCCCCATCGGGGGGGGGAACACTGAAGCTTTCTTT. Translated: CASSPIGGGNTEAFF.

The J gene is TRBJ2-3, the V gene TRBV29-1; the match to TRBD1 covers 7 bases. The CDR3 is made up of 15 amino acids. Per the germline V gene, CDR1 is SQVTM and CDR2 is ANQGSEA. Germline trimming cut 4 bases from V and 0 bases from J; bases unmatched to any gene: 7. CDR3 in amino acids: CSVGEGTASTDTQYF. The CDR3 DNA reads as TGCAGCGTTGGAGAGGGGACAGCCAGCACAGATACGCAGTATTTT.

The chain recombines TRBV9 with TRBJ2-3, with TRBD2 matching 7 bases. The CDR3 runs 16 residues. The V and J ends lost 4 bases and 0 bases, in that order; junction bases with no gene match: 8. Germline CDR1 SGDLS, CDR2 YYNGEE. The CDR3 DNA reads as TGTGCCAGCAGCCGGGGGAGGGCGCCTAGCACAGATACGCAGTATTTT. Translation: CASSRGRAPSTDTQYF.

The chain joins TRBV10-3 to TRBJ1-1; TRBD1 might be the D (6 bases). The V end was cut by 4 bases, the J end by 11 bases, with 11 bases between. Germline V gene data show CDR1 as ENHRY and CDR2 as SYGVKD. This CDR3 spans 11 amino acids. The CDR3 DNA sequence: TGTGCCATCAGTGGGACAGCAACGGCTTTCTTT. Its translation: CAISGTATAFF.

This chain connects TRBV6-5 to TRBJ1-2, with D maybe TRBD1 (6 bases). Trimming stripped 6 bases from V and 4 bases from J, with 12 bases between. CDR3 size: 13 residues. Germline lookup yields CDR1 MNHEY and CDR2 SVGAGI. CDR3 sequence: CASRGGQVYGYTF. CDR3 in DNA: TGTGCCAGCAGGGGGGGGCAAGTCTATGGCTACACCTTC.

This chain joins TRBV6-5 and TRBJ2-2, with TRBD1 as a possible D gene (6 bases). The germline gives CDR1 MNHEY, CDR2 SVGAGI. V was clipped by 0 bases and J by 7 bases, with 12 bases between them. The CDR3 consists of 15 residues. DNA of the CDR3: TGTGCCAGCAGTTACTCGCCACAGGGCGGCGGGGAGCTGTTTTTT. It encodes CASSYSPQGGGELFF.

V gene TRBV29-1 combines with J gene TRBJ2-2; TRBD1 might be the D (5 bases). The germline CDR1 and CDR2 sequences are SQVTM and ANQGSEA. Trimming pared 7 bases from V and 2 bases from J, leaving 8 bases between. The length of the CDR3 is 12 residues. CDR3 nucleotide sequence: TGCAGCGGGCAGGGAAACACCGGGGAGCTGTTTTTT. Protein sequence: CSGQGNTGELFF.

V usage is TRBV4-2 and J usage is TRBJ1-2; no firm D call. Trimming left V 4 bases short and J 5 bases short, with 14 bases between. The germline gives CDR1 LGHNA, CDR2 YNFKEQ. CDR3 length: 14 residues. The CDR3 coding sequence is TGTGCCAGCAGCCCCATGGCCGGAGAGTATGGCTACACCTTC. Protein product: CASSPMAGEYGYTF.

V and J are TRBV27 and TRBJ2-1; 14 nucleotides match TRBD2. V was pared by 4 bases and J by 7 bases, with 6 bases of the junction left unmatched. This CDR3 has 16 amino acids. CDR1 is MNHEY and CDR2 is SMNVEV in the germline V gene (reference sequence). CDR3 sequence: CASSYRTSGGLNEQFF. The DNA of the CDR3 is TGTGCCAGCAGTTACCGGACTAGCGGGGGGTTAAATGAGCAGTTCTTC.

The chain employs TRBV3-1 (or the pseudogene TRBV3-2) and TRBJ1-2, with D unresolved. CDR1 LGHDT and CDR2 YNNKEL come from the germline V gene (reference sequence). Trimming removed 4 bases at V and 8 bases at J, with 11 bases between. CDR3 size: 12 residues. The CDR3 DNA reads TGTGCCAGCAGCCGTGGAAGCGTCGGCTACACCTTC. Its protein product is CASSRGSVGYTF.

This chain uses TRBV10-2 with TRBJ1-2; D is perhaps TRBD1 (5 bases). Trimming removed 4 bases at V and 0 bases at J, with 9 bases between. This CDR3 is built from 14 residues. Per germline, CDR1 WSHSY and CDR2 SAAADI. CDR3 in amino acids: CASSVGRANYGYTF. CDR3 DNA sequence: TGCGCCAGCAGTGTGGGCAGGGCTAACTATGGCTACACCTTC.

The chain employs TRBV6-6 and TRBJ1-2; the D gene is possibly TRBD1 (6 bases). The ends were cut back, 7 bases at V and 7 bases at J, with 16 bases in the middle. Germline V gene data show CDR1 as MNHNY and CDR2 as SVGAGI (reference sequence). CDR3 size: 13 residues. CDR3 amino acids: CASTQRAGAGYTF. The CDR3 DNA follows: TGTGCCAGCACCCAACGGGCAGGGGCTGGCTACACCTTC.

The chain joins TRBV5-4 to TRBJ1-3, with D unresolved. The V end lost 4 bases, the J end lost 0 bases, and 8 bases lay between the germline ends. Looked up from germline, CDR1 is SGHNT and CDR2 is YYREEE (reference sequence). This CDR3 comprises 14 residues. The CDR3: CASSPEHSGNTIYF. The CDR3 bases are TGTGCCAGCAGCCCTGAACACTCTGGAAACACCATATATTTT.

The chain carries TRBV18 and TRBJ2-5, with D perhaps TRBD1 (6 bases). Germline V gene sequence: CDR1 KGHSH, CDR2 LQKENI. Trimming cost V 4 bases and J 1 base, with 10 bases left between them. CDR3 length equals 14 residues. The CDR3 here is CASSLRGGQETQYF. For the CDR3, the DNA is TGTGCCAGCTCACTTCGAGGGGGCCAAGAGACCCAGTACTTC.

This chain connects TRBV7-3 to TRBJ2-5, with 9 bases lining up with TRBD2. The CDR3 covers 15 residues. Germline CDR1 and CDR2: SGHTA and FQGTGA. J gave up 3 bases and V 5 bases, and 7 bases lay outside the gene matches. In nucleotides, the CDR3 is TGTGCCAGCAGCCCGGGGACTAGCAGGGAAGAGACCCAGTACTTC. Its translation is CASSPGTSREETQYF.

V is TRBV6-5 and J is TRBJ1-1; D unclear. CDR1 is MNHEY, CDR2 SVGAGI, per germline. Deletions cut 2 bases from V and 8 bases from J, with 21 bases between. This CDR3 region has 16 residues. The CDR3 sequence is CASSYGGLMRVTEAFF. Written as DNA, the CDR3 is TGTGCCAGCAGTTACGGAGGGTTGATGAGGGTCACCGAAGCTTTCTTT.

V and J are TRBV5-1 and TRBJ2-3, with 8 bases lining up with TRBD1. Germline V gene data show CDR1 as SGHRS and CDR2 as YFSETQ. The length of the CDR3 is 15 residues. V lost 5 bases, J lost 2 bases, and 7 bases stayed unmatched. In DNA, the CDR3 is TGCGCCAGCAGTCCGGACAGGGCATTCACAGATACGCAGTATTTT. Translating gives CASSPDRAFTDTQYF.

The rearrangement links TRBV7-9 to TRBJ1-1; D is ambiguous. The CDR3 is made up of 12 amino acids. Trimming shortened V by 2 bases and J by 10 bases, and 11 bases separated the two germline ends. CDR1 is SEHNR, CDR2 FQNEAQ, per germline (reference sequence). Here the CDR3 reads CASSLKGGGAFF. CDR3 nucleotide sequence: TGTGCCAGCAGCTTAAAAGGAGGTGGAGCTTTCTTT.